These 27 T cell receptor beta chains share one sample of origin, sequenced in a study of cytomegalovirus exposure and HLA in healthy donors. In the PCR, 60 Vbeta and 13 Jbeta primers were used. Measured with immunoSEQ multiplex PCR; TCRdb has only the in-frame clones, and not every one. The data contain 100,000 to 150,000 clones, 75% to 85% of them singletons. The material sequenced was PBMCs. The receptors originated from a man aged 50-60 years in good health and CMV-seronegative.

Written as DNA, the CDR3 is TGTGCCAGCACCGATTCCGGGACAGGGTCTGGCTACACCTTC. The encoded protein is CASTDSGTGSGYTF. The V and J genes are TRBV9 and TRBJ1-2; 9 nucleotides agree with TRBD1. Germline-derived CDR1 and CDR2 are SGDLS and YYNGEE. The CDR3 sequence is 14 residues long. V shed 6 bases and J 7 bases; nucleotides not matched to a gene: 10.

The rearrangement uses TRBV30 and TRBJ1-2, with 8 bases lining up with TRBD1. Trimming removed 4 bases from V and 6 bases from J; junction bases left unmatched: 7. CDR3 length: 13 amino acids. From germline, CDR1 is GTSNPN and CDR2 SVGIG (reference sequence). The CDR3 sequence is CAWTRQGTNGYTF. The CDR3 bases are TGTGCCTGGACCCGACAGGGGACAAATGGCTACACCTTC.

The V gene is TRBV30, the J gene TRBJ1-1; D remains unclear. Trimming left V 6 bases short and J 1 base short, with 6 bases between. Germline loops: CDR1 GTSNPN, CDR2 SVGIG (reference sequence). The CDR3 sequence is 11 residues long. In nucleotides, the CDR3 is TGTGCCTGCGGGGAGAACACTGAAGCTTTCTTT. It translates to CACGENTEAFF.

The rearrangement uses TRBV5-8 and TRBJ2-4; the match to TRBD1 covers 9 bases. J lost 5 bases, V lost 2 bases, and 2 bases had no gene match. Germline CDR1 is SGHTS and CDR2 is YDEGEE. CDR3 length: 14 residues. The CDR3 bases are TGTGCCAGCAGCTTCAGGGACAGGGAAAACATTCAGTACTTC. This codes for CASSFRDRENIQYF.

The V call is TRBV27, the J call TRBJ1-3; TRBD1 is a possible D gene (6 bases). Per germline, CDR1 MNHEY and CDR2 SMNVEV (reference sequence). Deletions cut 6 bases from V and 0 bases from J, with 15 bases between. This CDR3 region has 16 residues. The CDR3 loop is CASRGWDTHSGNTIYF. The DNA for the CDR3 is TGTGCCAGCAGGGGATGGGACACTCACTCTGGAAACACCATATATTTT.

In the case of this clone: The junction departs from germline at one end; a sequencing error may be responsible. This chain joins TRBV7-9 and TRBJ2-7; D not certain. This CDR3 region has 12 residues. The germline V gene encodes CDR1 SEHNR and CDR2 FQNEAQ (reference sequence). This CDR3 is CSSSLAIYEQYF. The CDR3 nucleotides read TGTTCCAGCAGCTTAGCCATTTACGAGCAGTACTTC.

This clone was observed a single time. The V and J genes are TRBV9 and TRBJ2-7; 8 bases match TRBD1. The CDR3 length is 16 residues. With V trimmed by 0 bases and J by 2 bases, 7 bases remained unmatched. Per germline, CDR1 SGDLS and CDR2 YYNGEE. The CDR3 nucleotides are TGTGCCAGCAGCGTAGCCCCGACAGGGGTTACCTACGAGCAGTACTTC. It translates to CASSVAPTGVTYEQYF.

This sequence joins TRBV19 and TRBJ2-5; 10 bases are a match to TRBD2. The germline CDR1 and CDR2 sequences are LNHDA and SQIVND (reference sequence). This CDR3 is built from 18 residues. After removal of 2 bases from V and 4 bases from J, the junction contained 13 bases not matched to a gene. For the CDR3, the DNA is TGTGCCAGTAGTATAAGTGGAGCCCTTAGCGGGGGGTTAGAGACCCAGTACTTC. It yields the protein CASSISGALSGGLETQYF.

The gene calls are TRBV15 and TRBJ2-1, with 10 bases lining up with TRBD1. The germline V gene encodes CDR1 LNHNV and CDR2 YYDKDF (reference sequence). V dropped 4 bases and J dropped 6; count of bases not matched to a gene: 6. This CDR3 contains 15 residues. The CDR3 DNA follows: TGTGCCACCAGCACTCCGGGACAGGGGATCAATGAGCAGTTCTTC. Amino acids: CATSTPGQGINEQFF.

The chain recombines TRBV6-1 with TRBJ1-1; no clear D gene. The CDR3 length is 14 residues. V shed 3 bases and J shed 0 bases, with 8 bases lying between them. CDR1 and CDR2 from the germline V gene are MNHNS and SASEGT. This chain's CDR3 is CASSEMGVNTEAFF. Written as DNA, the CDR3 is TGTGCCAGCAGTGAGATGGGAGTGAACACTGAAGCTTTCTTT.

The sample holds one count of this clone. V is TRBV2 and J is TRBJ2-7; 12 bases line up with TRBD2. This CDR3 is built from 15 residues. The J segment lost 3 bases and the V segment lost 5 bases, leaving 5 bases of the junction unmatched. Germline V CDR1 and CDR2: SNHLY, FYNNEI. As DNA, the CDR3 is TGTGCCAGCAGTCGGACTAGCGGGGCCAGCTACGAGCAGTACTTC. Translation gives CASSRTSGASYEQYF.

This clone was counted between two and nine times. This chain joins TRBV30 and TRBJ1-5; D might be TRBD1 (6 bases). Per germline, CDR1 GTSNPN and CDR2 SVGIG (reference sequence). The CDR3 extends over 13 amino acids. Trimming took 4 bases from V and 3 from J, leaving 10 bases between them. The CDR3 coding sequence is TGTGCCTGGAATGGGGGCCACAATCAGCCCCAGCATTTT. Encoded protein: CAWNGGHNQPQHF. The full variable domain, in which reference TRBV30 and TRBJ1-5 provide the parts outside the CDR3, is SQTIHQWPATLVQPVGSPLSLECTVEGTSNPNLYWYRQAAGRGLQLLFYSVGIGQISSEVPQNLSASRPQDRQFILSSKKLLLSDSGFYLCAWNGGHNQPQHFGDGTRLSIL.

This chain links TRBV27 with TRBJ1-2, with D unclear. This CDR3 region has 12 residues. The germline CDR1 and CDR2 sequences are MNHEY and SMNVEV (reference sequence). Between the trimmed V and J ends, which lost 5 bases and 6 bases, there was a span of 10 bases. CDR3 bases: TGTGCCAGCAGTCTTCGCGGAAATGGCTACACCTTC. Amino acid sequence: CASSLRGNGYTF.

The chain links TRBV13 to TRBJ2-5; D not resolved. V was trimmed by 5 bases and J by 7 bases, leaving 11 bases between them. This CDR3 has 12 amino acids. CDR1 is PRHDT and CDR2 is FYEKMQ in the germline V gene (reference sequence). The CDR3 sequence is CASSPLTGTQYF. CDR3 bases: TGTGCCAGCAGCCCACTCACCGGGACCCAGTACTTC.

The chain's CDR3 is CAISTTGQKSSYEQYF. The CDR3 DNA reads as TGTGCCATCAGTACAACGGGACAGAAGAGCTCCTACGAGCAGTACTTC. The rearrangement joins TRBV10-3 to TRBJ2-7, with 7 bases aligning to TRBD1. Germline trimming cut 5 bases from V and 0 bases from J; bases unmatched to any gene: 10. The CDR3 is made up of 16 amino acids. Germline V lookup: CDR1 ENHRY, CDR2 SYGVKD.

The CDR3 here is CASSDLGDTEAFF. The CDR3, as DNA: TGTGCCAGCAGCGACCTAGGGGACACTGAAGCTTTCTTT. The rearrangement uses TRBV7-9 and TRBJ1-1, with a weak D call TRBD1 (5 bases). CDR3 length equals 13 residues. CDR1 and CDR2 (germline): SEHNR, FQNEAQ (reference sequence). V lost 5 bases to trimming and J lost 3 bases, with 10 bases between them. The whole variable domain, remainder taken from reference TRBV7-9 and TRBJ1-1, is DTGVSQNPRHKITKRGQNVTFRCDPISEHNRLYWYRQTLGQGPEFLTYFQNEAQLEKSRLLSDRFSAERPKGSFSTLEIQRTEQGDSAMYLCASSDLGDTEAFFGQGTRLTVV.

This clone turned up a few times. V gene TRBV11-1 combines with J gene TRBJ2-3, with TRBD1 as a possible D gene (6 bases). V was clipped by 0 bases and J by 6 bases, with 10 bases between them. The CDR3 contains 14 residues. Germline V gene data show CDR1 as SGHAT and CDR2 as FQDESV (reference sequence). This CDR3 is CASSLAGAYDTQYF. The CDR3 DNA sequence: TGTGCCAGCAGCTTAGCGGGGGCATACGATACGCAGTATTTT.

The CDR3 reads CASSQDWLGTDTQYF. The DNA of the CDR3 is TGCGCCAGCAGCCAAGATTGGCTAGGCACAGATACGCAGTATTTT. The chain combines TRBV4-1 with TRBJ2-3, with unresolved D. The CDR3 contains 15 residues. Looked up from germline, CDR1 is MGHRA and CDR2 is YSYEKL. V dropped 0 bases and J dropped 1 base, with 8 bases sitting between them.

This clone has a handful of counts. This rearrangement joins TRBV6-5 to TRBJ1-4; D may be TRBD1 (6 bases). This CDR3 spans 15 amino acids. CDR1 and CDR2 from the germline V gene are MNHEY and SVGAGI. V lost 7 bases to trimming and J lost 7 bases, with 19 bases between them. The CDR3 spells CASTPGRGRSEKLFF. The CDR3 bases are TGTGCCAGCACCCCTGGCAGGGGTAGATCTGAAAAACTGTTTTTT.

J is TRBJ1-1 and V is TRBV10-3; 9 nucleotides match TRBD1. Germline CDR1 is ENHRY and CDR2 is SYGVKD. V gave up 10 bases and J gave up 4 bases; unmatched junction bases: 10. The CDR3 consists of 14 residues. In DNA, the CDR3 is TGTGCCACCGCTACAGGGGGCGCTGGCACTGAAGCTTTCTTT. Translated: CATATGGAGTEAFF.

The chain has TRBV19 and TRBJ1-2; D is ambiguous. The CDR3 loop spans 14 amino acids. V was pared by 8 bases and J by 1 base, with 14 bases between. Germline V lookup: CDR1 LNHDA, CDR2 SQIVND (reference sequence). This CDR3 reads CASSELPSNYGYTF. The DNA of the CDR3 is TGTGCCAGTTCAGAACTGCCTAGTAACTATGGCTACACCTTC.

The gene calls are TRBV19 and TRBJ1-2, with 8 positions matching TRBD1. Losses at the gene ends were 4 bases for V and 7 bases for J; bases not matched to a gene: 8. Looked up from germline, CDR1 is LNHDA and CDR2 is SQIVND (reference sequence). The CDR3 contains 14 residues. The CDR3 region has the DNA TGTGCCAGTAGTAGGTCCGACAGGGGTGGTGGCTACACCTTC. It codes for CASSRSDRGGGYTF.

V is TRBV10-3 and J is TRBJ2-5; 8 bases fit TRBD1. The germline V gene encodes CDR1 ENHRY and CDR2 SYGVKD. The CDR3 runs to 15 residues. J gave up 4 bases and V 2 bases, and 6 bases lay outside the gene matches. In nucleotides, the CDR3 is TGTGCCATCAGTGAGCCCGACAGGGGCTCAGAGACCCAGTACTTC. This gives the protein CAISEPDRGSETQYF.

V gene TRBV30 combines with J gene TRBJ1-4, with TRBD1 matching over 7 bases. CDR1 is GTSNPN, CDR2 SVGIG, per germline (reference sequence). Trimming took 8 bases from V and 2 from J; bases not matched to a gene: 5. This CDR3 is built from 13 residues. The CDR3 reads CAGRGGTNEKLFF. DNA for the CDR3: TGTGCCGGCAGAGGGGGCACTAATGAAAAACTGTTTTTT.

This clone showed up just once. The chain has TRBV6-5 and TRBJ2-2, with D perhaps matching TRBD2 (5 bases). The ends were cut back, 7 bases at V and 2 bases at J, with 11 bases in the middle. This CDR3 is 14 amino acids long. The germline CDR1 and CDR2 sequences are MNHEY and SVGAGI. The CDR3 sequence: CASNERGNTGELFF. Written as DNA, the CDR3 is TGTGCCAGCAACGAACGGGGAAACACCGGGGAGCTGTTTTTT.

This sequence joins TRBV6-5 and TRBJ2-7; 10 bases match TRBD2. Looked up from germline, CDR1 is MNHEY and CDR2 is SVGAGI. V shed 6 bases and J 7 bases; nucleotides not matched to a gene: 6. The CDR3 runs to 13 residues. CDR3 amino acids: CASRLAGGGEQYF. DNA for the CDR3: TGTGCCAGCAGATTAGCGGGGGGAGGGGAGCAGTACTTC.

The CDR3 DNA reads TGTGCCAGCAGCCAGGGGGTAGGTGAAAAACTGTTTTTT. Its translation: CASSQGVGEKLFF. J is TRBJ1-4 and V is TRBV5-6; 7 bases line up with TRBD1. This CDR3 has 13 residues. Germline CDR1 reads SGHDT; CDR2 reads YYEEEE. Trimming took 4 bases from V and 7 from J; bases not matched to a gene: 4.